This is a list of T cell receptor beta chains from one sample in a study of radiotherapy plus CTLA-4 blockade in lung cancer. The data were produced by immunoSEQ multiplex PCR, yet TCRdb's version contains in-frame clones alone and is incomplete. The sample consists of about 55,000 clones, approximately 82% of them appearing once. Here the sequenced sample was peripheral blood, taken from a patient treated with radiotherapy plus ipilimumab. These receptors all come from a human donor with non-small cell lung cancer whose response to radiotherapy plus ipilimumab could not be evaluated. The CDR3 runs from the conserved cysteine through the conserved F or W. The order of the fields is clone size, J gene, D gene, V gene, CDR3 DNA, CDR3 protein. A D gene is named only where the DNA matches it firmly. Clone size appears in some rows only: once, few, many, or a class for an expanded clone.

>few|TRBJ1-4|.|TRBV4-3
TGCGCCAGCAGCCAAGAGGGGGGGCTACTTGAAAAACTGTTTTTT
CASSQEGGLLEKLFF
>.|TRBJ2-1|TRBD2|TRBV15
TGTGCCACCAGCAGATCCCGTTTGACTAGCGGGAGGCCCAATGAGCAGTTCTTC
CATSRSRLTSGRPNEQFF
>once|TRBJ1-2|TRBD1|TRBV7-2
TGTGCCAGCAGCTTAGGGGGGACAGAGTATGGCTACACCTTC
CASSLGGTEYGYTF
>once|TRBJ2-5|TRBD2|TRBV7-2
TGTGCCTCCCAAGCCGAGGGACTAGCGATAGAGACCCAGTACTTC
CASQAEGLAIETQYF
>few|TRBJ1-2|.|TRBV6-5
TGTGCCAGCAGTTCAATAGACAGAAAGGGCTACACCTTC
CASSSIDRKGYTF
>.|TRBJ1-5|.|TRBV5-6
TGTGCCAGCAGCTTCTGGTCCCTATATAGCAATCAGCCCCAGCATTTT
CASSFWSLYSNQPQHF
>once|TRBJ1-1|.|TRBV27
TGTGCCAGCAGTTGGAACTACATGAACACTGAAGCTTTCTTT
CASSWNYMNTEAFF
>.|TRBJ2-7|.|TRBV7-2
TGTGCCAGCAGCTTTCTCTCGACAGGGGAGGGCGACGAGCAGTACTTC
CASSFLSTGEGDEQYF
>.|TRBJ1-1|.|TRBV5-1
TGCGCCAGCAGAGTAGGGGCAGTTAACACTGAAGCTTTCTTT
CASRVGAVNTEAFF
>.|TRBJ2-1|TRBD2|TRBV29-1
TGCAGCCTCCGGGCTAGCGGGACCCACAATGAGCAGTTCTTC
CSLRASGTHNEQFF
>.|TRBJ2-1|TRBD1|TRBV11-2
TGTGCCAGCAGCTTAGTCGGACAGGGCTACAATGAGCAGTTCTTC
CASSLVGQGYNEQFF
>.|TRBJ2-5|.|TRBV5-1
TGCGCCAGCAGCTTGGCCCCGTCAAGGGGCGAGACCCAGTACTTC
CASSLAPSRGETQYF
>.|TRBJ2-5|TRBD2|TRBV7-9
TGTGCCAGCAGCCCACCGGGGGGATTGGAGACCCAGTACTTC
CASSPPGGLETQYF
>.|TRBJ2-3|TRBD2|TRBV5-1
TGCGCCAGCACCTTGAAAGAGGGACTAGCGGGGGATACGCAGTATTTT
CASTLKEGLAGDTQYF
>.|TRBJ1-4|.|TRBV25-1
TGTGCCAGCAGTGACACCCGTTTTGGCAGGGTGGGTGAAAAACTGTTTTTT
CASSDTRFGRVGEKLFF
>.|TRBJ1-3|TRBD1|TRBV9
TGTGCCAGCAGCCCGACAGGGTCTGGAAACACCATATATTTT
CASSPTGSGNTIYF
>.|TRBJ1-6|TRBD1|TRBV4-3
TGCGCCAGCAGCCTATACATCCGACAGGGGGAATCACCCCTCCACTTT
CASSLYIRQGESPLHF
>.|TRBJ2-7|TRBD1|TRBV29-1
TGCAGCGTCTGCCTTCTGGAGACAGGGTCTTACGAGCAGTACTTC
CSVCLLETGSYEQYF
>.|TRBJ2-1|.|TRBV19
TGTGCCAGCAAACCATTGGTGACGAATGGGACAATAGACAATGAGCAGTTCTTC
CASKPLVTNGTIDNEQFF
>.|TRBJ2-3|TRBD2|TRBV4-3
TGCGCCAGCAGCCAAGAGCTAGCGGGGGGGCCTGGGGATACGCAGTATTTT
CASSQELAGGPGDTQYF
>.|TRBJ2-7|.|TRBV21-1
TGTGCCAGCAGCAAATCTCTTTACAGGGGACACTACGAGCAGTACTTC
CASSKSLYRGHYEQYF
>.|TRBJ1-1|TRBD1|TRBV5-4
TGTGCCAGCAGCACGATGACAGGGGGCGTGAACACTGAAGCTTTCTTT
CASSTMTGGVNTEAFF
>.|TRBJ2-3|TRBD1|TRBV7-9
TGTGCCAGCAGCTTAGGCGAGACAGGGGGTACAGATACGCAGTATTTT
CASSLGETGGTDTQYF
>.|TRBJ2-5|.|TRBV14
TGTGCCAGCAGCCAAGTCAACCTACCGGGACACCCGTACCAAGAGACCCAGTACTTC
CASSQVNLPGHPYQETQYF
>.|TRBJ1-1|.|TRBV30
TGTGCCTGGAGTGACGGGAACACTGAAGCTTTCTTT
CAWSDGNTEAFF
>.|TRBJ2-5|TRBD2|TRBV4-1
TGCGCCAGCAGCTCAGGAGGACTAGCGTTGGAGACCCAGTACTTC
CASSSGGLALETQYF
>few|TRBJ2-5|.|TRBV9
TGTGCCAGCAGCGTTGCCCTCACAGGTTCGGAGACCCAGTACTTC
CASSVALTGSETQYF
>.|TRBJ1-5|.|TRBV30
TGTGCCTGGAGTTCTTCAGGGGATCAGCCCCAGCATTTT
CAWSSSGDQPQHF
>medium-sized|TRBJ1-6|.|TRBV4-3
TGCGCCAGCAGCCAAGACTGGGACTCACGAGGAACCCTCCACTTT
CASSQDWDSRGTLHF
>few|TRBJ2-3|.|TRBV29-1
TGCAGCGCCAGAACAGGTTCTGACACAGATACGCAGTATTTT
CSARTGSDTDTQYF
>.|TRBJ2-1|.|TRBV7-6
TGTGCCAGCAGCTCCGGGACAACTAATGAGCAGTTCTTC
CASSSGTTNEQFF
>.|TRBJ1-2|.|TRBV18
TGTGCCAGCTCACTCGGACAGAACTATGGCTACACCTTC
CASSLGQNYGYTF
>.|TRBJ2-7|TRBD1|TRBV11-2
TGTGCCAGCAGCTTGGAGAGACAGGGCCTCCAGTACTTC
CASSLERQGLQYF